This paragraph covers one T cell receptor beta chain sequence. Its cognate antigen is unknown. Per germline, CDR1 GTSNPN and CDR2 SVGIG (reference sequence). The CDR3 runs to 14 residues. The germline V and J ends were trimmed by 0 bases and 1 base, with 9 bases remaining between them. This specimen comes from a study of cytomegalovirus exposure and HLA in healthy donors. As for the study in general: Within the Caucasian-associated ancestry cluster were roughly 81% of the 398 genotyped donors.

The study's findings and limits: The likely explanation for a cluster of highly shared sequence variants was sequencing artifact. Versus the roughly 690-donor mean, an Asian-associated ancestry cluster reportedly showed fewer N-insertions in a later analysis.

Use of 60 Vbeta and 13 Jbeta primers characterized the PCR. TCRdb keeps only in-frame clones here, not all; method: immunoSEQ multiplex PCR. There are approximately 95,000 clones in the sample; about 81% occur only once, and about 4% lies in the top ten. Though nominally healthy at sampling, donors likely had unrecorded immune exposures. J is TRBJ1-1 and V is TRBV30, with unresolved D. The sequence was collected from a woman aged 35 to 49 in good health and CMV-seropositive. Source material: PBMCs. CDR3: CAWSVLTPNTEAFF. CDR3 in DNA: TGTGCCTGGAGTGTACTGACACCGAACACTGAAGCTTTCTTT.